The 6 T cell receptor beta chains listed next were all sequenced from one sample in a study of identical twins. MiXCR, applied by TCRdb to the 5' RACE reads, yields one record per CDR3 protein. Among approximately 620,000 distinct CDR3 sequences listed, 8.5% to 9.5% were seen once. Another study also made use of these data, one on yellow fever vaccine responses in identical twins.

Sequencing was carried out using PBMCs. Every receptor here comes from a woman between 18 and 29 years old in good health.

CDR3 residues: CASREGSQETQYF. For the CDR3, the DNA is TGTGCCAGCCGAGAGGGATCCCAAGAGACCCAGTACTTC. The V gene is TRBV18, the J gene TRBJ2-5; D is possibly TRBD2 (5 bases). The CDR3 sequence is 13 residues long. The V end lost 8 bases, the J end lost 1 base, and 11 bases lay between the germline ends. Per the germline V gene, CDR1 is KGHSH and CDR2 is LQKENI.

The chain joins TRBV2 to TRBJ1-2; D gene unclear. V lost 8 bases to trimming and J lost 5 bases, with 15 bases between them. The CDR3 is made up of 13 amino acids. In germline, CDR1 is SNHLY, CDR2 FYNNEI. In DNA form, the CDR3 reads TGTGCCAGCCTGACTCAGCGTCCTTATGGCTACACCTTC. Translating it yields CASLTQRPYGYTF.

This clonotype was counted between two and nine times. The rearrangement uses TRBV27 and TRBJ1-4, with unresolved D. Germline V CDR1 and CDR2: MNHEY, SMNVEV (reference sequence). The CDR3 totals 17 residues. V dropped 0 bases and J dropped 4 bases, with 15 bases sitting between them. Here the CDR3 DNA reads TGTGCCAGCAGTTTATCTCCCCAGAGGCCCTTTAATGAAAAACTGTTTTTT. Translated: CASSLSPQRPFNEKLFF.

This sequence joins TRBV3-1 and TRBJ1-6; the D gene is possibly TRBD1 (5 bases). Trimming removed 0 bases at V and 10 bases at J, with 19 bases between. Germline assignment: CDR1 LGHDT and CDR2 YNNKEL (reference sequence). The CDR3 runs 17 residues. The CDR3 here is CASSQDEWQGSSSPLHF. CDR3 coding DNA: TGTGCCAGCAGCCAAGATGAGTGGCAGGGAAGTTCGTCACCCCTCCACTTT.

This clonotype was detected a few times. This CDR3 is CASNLRGGTDTQYF. CDR3 nucleotides: TGTGCCAGCAACTTGAGGGGTGGAACAGATACGCAGTATTTT. The chain combines TRBV7-3 with TRBJ2-3; D might be TRBD1 or TRBD2, each matching 5 bases. Germline V gene sequence: CDR1 SGHTA, CDR2 FQGTGA. The CDR3 has 14 residues. Trimming stripped 7 bases from V and 3 bases from J, with 14 bases between. The whole variable domain, filled in from reference TRBV7-3 and TRBJ2-3, reads GAGVSQTPSNKVTEKGKYVELRCDPISGHTALYWYRQSLGQGPEFLIYFQGTGAADDSGLPNDRFFAVRPEGSVSTLKIQRTERGDSAVYLCASNLRGGTDTQYFGPGTRLTVL.

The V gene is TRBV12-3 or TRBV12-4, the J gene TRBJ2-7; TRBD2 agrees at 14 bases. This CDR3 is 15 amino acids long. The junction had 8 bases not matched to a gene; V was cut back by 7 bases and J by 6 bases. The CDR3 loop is CASTIGGLAGAEQYF. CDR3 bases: TGTGCCAGCACCATAGGGGGACTAGCGGGGGCCGAGCAGTACTTC.